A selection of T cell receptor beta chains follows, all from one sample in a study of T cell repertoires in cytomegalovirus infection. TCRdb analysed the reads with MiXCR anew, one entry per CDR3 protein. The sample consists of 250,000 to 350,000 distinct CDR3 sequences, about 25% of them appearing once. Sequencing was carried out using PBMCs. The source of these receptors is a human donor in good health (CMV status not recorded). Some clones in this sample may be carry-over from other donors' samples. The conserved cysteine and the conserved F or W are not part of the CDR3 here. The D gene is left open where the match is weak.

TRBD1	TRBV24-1	ATSFRGLGRQPQH
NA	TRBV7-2	ASSSREVQPQH
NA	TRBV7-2	ASSLDVDNEQF
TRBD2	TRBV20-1	SAWTSGGGEQF
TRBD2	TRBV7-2	ASSRLAGGQTLYEQC
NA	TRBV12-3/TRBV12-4	ASSALWRNTEAF
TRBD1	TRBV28	ASSLGGGGQGFGELF
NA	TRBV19	ATIDVNEQF
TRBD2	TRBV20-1	SASVTAGVPDTQY
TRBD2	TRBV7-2	ASSFQPLAGGYNEQF
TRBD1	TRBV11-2	ASSSRRGGTGRTEAF
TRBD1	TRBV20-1	SAPGQGLEKLF
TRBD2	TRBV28	ASSLRTSGPTYEQY
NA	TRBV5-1	ASSSGPAAEAF
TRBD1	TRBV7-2	ASSLYGTGASTDTQY
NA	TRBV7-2	ASSHSGSGDYGYT
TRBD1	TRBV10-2	ASSRTGQSYNEQF
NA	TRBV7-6	ASSPEPSLNEQF
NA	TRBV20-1	SADPLEGYGNEQF
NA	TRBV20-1	SARVIGRDQGQF
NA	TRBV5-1	ASNEGQSTYGYT
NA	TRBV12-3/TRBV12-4	ASIRGANVLT
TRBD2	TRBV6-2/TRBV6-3	ASSRGLAGTHEQY
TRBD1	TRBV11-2	ASSLKGAETQY
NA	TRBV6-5	ASRGGVSQPQH
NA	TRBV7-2	ASSFGNSGTEAF
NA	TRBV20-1	SARPGSPDTQY
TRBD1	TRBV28	ASSLGLTGYSNQPQH
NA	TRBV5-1	ASNLAGQSYEQY
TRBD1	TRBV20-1	SANPRDRLRETQY
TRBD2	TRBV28	ASSLAGESRNEQF
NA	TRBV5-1	ASSLERSGEKLF
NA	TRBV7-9	ASNFLLLGEAF
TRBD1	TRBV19	ASSSPGQGGFNEQF
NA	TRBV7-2	ASSEPGPGWVETQY
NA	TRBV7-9	ASSSRGRLLETQY
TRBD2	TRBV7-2	ASSLRLAEGERKY
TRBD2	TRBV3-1	ASSQEGTSGGETQY
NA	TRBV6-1	ASSPPGTTQF
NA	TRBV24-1	ATSANNNNEQF
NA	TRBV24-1	ATSTHRDLPGGYT
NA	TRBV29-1	SVAYRDEQF
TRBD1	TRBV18	ASSSETGTVSYEQY
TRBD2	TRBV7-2	ASSVRAGVTNEQF
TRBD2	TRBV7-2	ASGASGRRNEQF
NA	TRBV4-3	ASSQDLGDGNEQF
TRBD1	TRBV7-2	ASSLWRGGQGVNQPQH
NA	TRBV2	ASRRDPTYEQY
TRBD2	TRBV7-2	ASSYRAGEGGEQF
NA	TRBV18	ASSPASGDEKLF
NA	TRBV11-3	ASSLGSRGKEDTQY
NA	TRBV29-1	SVETIIQETQY
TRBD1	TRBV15	ATSRKQGDGTDTQY
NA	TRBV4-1	ASSLQTTVSGANVLT